Listed below are T cell receptor beta chains from one sample, sequenced in a study of type 1 and type 2 diabetes patients. TCRdb processed the multiplex PCR reads anew with MiXCR; each CDR3 protein has one entry. The sample lists 250,000 or so distinct CDR3 sequences, approximately 45% seen once, with about an eighth in the top ten. Sequenced: peripheral blood mononuclear cells (PBMCs). These receptor sequences come from a man between 18 and 35 years old with type 2 diabetes. The conserved cysteine and the conserved F or W are not part of the CDR3 here. A D gene is named only where the DNA matches it firmly.

CDR3 protein	J gene	D gene	V gene
ASGQGYNEQF	TRBJ2-1	TRBD1	TRBV12-5
ASSVLKGNTEAF	TRBJ1-1	-	TRBV7-6
ASSSQGTSGGLTDTQY	TRBJ2-3	TRBD2	TRBV7-2
ASIVNYEQY	TRBJ2-7	-	TRBV6-1
ASTPGMGADTQY	TRBJ2-3	-	TRBV19
ATSDHPGTREETQY	TRBJ2-5	-	TRBV24-1
ASSPTSRQGYT	TRBJ1-2	-	TRBV7-8
ASRRSQGTPAYEQY	TRBJ2-7	-	TRBV19
ASSYQFSYNSPLH	TRBJ1-6	-	TRBV27
ASGLGAGEAF	TRBJ1-1	-	TRBV12-5
ASSQDRTGPLEEQY	TRBJ2-7	TRBD1	TRBV4-3
ASSPFPGSPLH	TRBJ1-6	-	TRBV2
ASRFVAGASYEQH	TRBJ2-7	TRBD2	TRBV6-5
ASSQGTTLNYGYT	TRBJ1-2	-	TRBV4-2
ASSFIAGETGELF	TRBJ2-2	TRBD2	TRBV5-1
ATEGTGRETQY	TRBJ2-5	TRBD1	TRBV10-3
ASSQDQRYLTDTQY	TRBJ2-3	-	TRBV4-1
ASITQGAEDEKLF	TRBJ1-4	TRBD1	TRBV28
SVRGTGNIQY	TRBJ2-4	-	TRBV29-1
ATSRARGLYNEQF	TRBJ2-1	TRBD1	TRBV15